Listed here are 32 T cell receptor beta chains from one sample, sequenced in a study of cytomegalovirus exposure and HLA in healthy donors. Sequenced by immunoSEQ multiplex PCR; TCRdb stores in-frame clones only, minus some. The table has 130,000 or so clones, about 84% seen once; the top ten hold 2% to 2.5%. The sequenced material came from PBMCs. The receptors were gathered from a woman in her twenties or thirties in good health and CMV-seronegative.

The chain recombines TRBV30 with TRBJ2-2; 10 positions match TRBD1. CDR3 length: 18 amino acids. Germline V lookup: CDR1 GTSNPN, CDR2 SVGIG (reference sequence). V shed 3 bases, J shed 2 bases, and the junction held 12 bases outside the gene matches. The CDR3 reads CAWSGGQGFSGNTGELFF. CDR3 nucleotide sequence: TGTGCCTGGAGCGGGGGACAGGGGTTTAGTGGTAACACCGGGGAGCTGTTTTTT. Complete variable domain (other parts from reference TRBV30 and TRBJ2-2): SQTIHQWPATLVQPVGSPLSLECTVEGTSNPNLYWYRQAAGRGLQLLFYSVGIGQISSEVPQNLSASRPQDRQFILSSKKLLLSDSGFYLCAWSGGQGFSGNTGELFFGEGSRLTVL.

V gene TRBV5-6 combines with J gene TRBJ2-4; maybe TRBD1 (6 bases). Looked up from germline, CDR1 is SGHDT and CDR2 is YYEEEE. The CDR3 totals 13 residues. Trimming took off 7 bases at V and 4 bases at J, with 12 bases between the two ends. The CDR3 loop reads CASARTAKNIQYF. The CDR3 region has the DNA TGTGCCAGCGCCAGGACAGCAAAAAACATTCAGTACTTC.

This rearrangement joins TRBV4-3 to TRBJ2-2; a possible D gene is TRBD1 (6 bases). The CDR3 spans 16 residues. Trimming removed 3 bases from V and 5 bases from J, with 16 bases in between. Germline V CDR1 and CDR2: LGHNA, YSLEER. The CDR3 here is CASSQAPGTLTGELFF. In DNA form, the CDR3 reads TGCGCCAGCAGCCAGGCCCCCGGGACACTTACCGGGGAGCTGTTTTTT.

The table lists this clone with a count of one. The genes are TRBV5-1 and TRBJ2-5, with TRBD1 matching 7 bases. There are 14 residues in the CDR3. V shed 3 bases and J 2 bases; nucleotides not matched to a gene: 4. Germline values: CDR1 SGHRS, CDR2 YFSETQ. The CDR3 sequence is CASSSQGFQETQYF. The CDR3 nucleotides are TGCGCCAGCAGCTCACAGGGGTTTCAAGAGACCCAGTACTTC.

V and J are TRBV7-7 and TRBJ2-4, with D perhaps TRBD1 (5 bases). CDR3 length equals 14 residues. Germline loops: CDR1 SSHAT, CDR2 FNYEAQ (reference sequence). V lost 5 bases and J lost 4, with 12 bases in between. In DNA, the CDR3 is TGTGCCAGCAGCCATAGACAGACAAAAAACATTCAGTACTTC. Protein sequence: CASSHRQTKNIQYF.

The chain carries TRBV5-1 and TRBJ2-5, with 12 positions matching TRBD1. V lost 4 bases and J lost 5; bases outside the gene matches: 6. The CDR3 has 15 residues. Germline loops: CDR1 SGHRS, CDR2 YFSETQ. CDR3 in amino acids: CASSGGTGGLETQYF. For the CDR3, the DNA is TGCGCCAGCAGCGGCGGGACAGGGGGCCTTGAGACCCAGTACTTC.

The genes are TRBV18 and TRBJ2-3, with 11 bases identical to TRBD2. The junction had 6 bases not matched to a gene; V was cut back by 3 bases and J by 4 bases. Per germline, CDR1 KGHSH and CDR2 LQKENI. The CDR3 contains 16 residues. CDR3 sequence reads: CASSPATSGGPDTQYF. CDR3 nucleotides: TGTGCCAGCTCACCCGCCACTAGCGGGGGTCCAGATACGCAGTATTTT. Full variable domain (missing parts from reference TRBV18 and TRBJ2-3): NAGVMQNPRHLVRRRGQEARLRCSPMKGHSHVYWYRQLPEEGLKFMVYLQKENIIDESGMPKERFSAEFPKEGPSILRIQQVVRGDSAAYFCASSPATSGGPDTQYFGPGTRLTVL.

The chain is built from TRBV13 and TRBJ1-2; the D gene is possibly TRBD1 (6 bases). CDR1 is PRHDT and CDR2 is FYEKMQ in the germline V gene (reference sequence). Trimming left V 6 bases short and J 2 bases short, with 19 bases between. The length of the CDR3 is 16 residues. The CDR3 protein is CASRRQEESPNYGYTF. CDR3 bases: TGTGCCAGCAGAAGACAGGAAGAAAGCCCCAACTATGGCTACACCTTC. Drawing the rest from reference TRBV13 and TRBJ1-2, the complete variable domain is AAGVIQSPRHLIKEKRETATLKCYPIPRHDTVYWYQQGPGQDPQFLISFYEKMQSDKGSIPDRFSAQQFSDYHSELNMSSLELGDSALYFCASRRQEESPNYGYTFGSGTRLTVV.

The V call is TRBV30, the J call TRBJ2-5; 7 bases align to TRBD2. Trimming took 0 bases from V and 3 from J; bases not matched to a gene: 7. Germline CDR1 GTSNPN, CDR2 SVGIG (reference sequence). The CDR3 spans 15 residues. This chain's CDR3 is CAWSVPSGFKETQYF. CDR3 DNA: TGTGCCTGGAGTGTACCTAGCGGATTCAAAGAGACCCAGTACTTC. The whole variable domain, filled in from reference TRBV30 and TRBJ2-5, reads SQTIHQWPATLVQPVGSPLSLECTVEGTSNPNLYWYRQAAGRGLQLLFYSVGIGQISSEVPQNLSASRPQDRQFILSSKKLLLSDSGFYLCAWSVPSGFKETQYFGPGTRLLVL.

The chain has TRBV19 and TRBJ1-6; D remains unclear. Germline-derived CDR1 and CDR2 are LNHDA and SQIVND (reference sequence). V was pared by 1 base and J by 10 bases, with 8 bases between. CDR3 length: 13 amino acids. CDR3 in amino acids: CASSIGADSPLHF. The CDR3 DNA is TGTGCCAGTAGTATAGGGGCCGACTCACCCCTCCACTTT.

This chain links TRBV13 with TRBJ2-1, with 9 bases matching TRBD2. Germline loops: CDR1 PRHDT, CDR2 FYEKMQ (reference sequence). The CDR3 has 17 amino acids. V trimming: 5 bases; J trimming: 0 bases; junction bases outside the gene matches: 8. The DNA of the CDR3 is TGTGCCAGCAGCCCCCTGGGGCGGGGGGGCTCCTACAATGAGCAGTTCTTC. Its protein product is CASSPLGRGGSYNEQFF.

The V and J genes are TRBV5-1 and TRBJ1-4; TRBD1 matches at 7 bases. CDR3 length equals 16 residues. Losses at the gene ends were 5 bases for V and 5 bases for J; bases not matched to a gene: 12. Germline CDR1 reads SGHRS; CDR2 reads YFSETQ. CDR3 protein: CASRFTPGQKNEKLFF. The CDR3, as DNA: TGCGCCAGCAGATTTACACCGGGACAGAAGAATGAAAAACTGTTTTTT.

V is TRBV27 and J is TRBJ2-1; TRBD1 is a possible D gene (5 bases). Germline values: CDR1 MNHEY, CDR2 SMNVEV (reference sequence). CDR3 length: 13 amino acids. Trimming removed 3 bases at V and 5 bases at J, with 8 bases between. For the CDR3, the DNA is TGTGCCAGCAGTTTGGTCAGGGACAATGAGCAGTTCTTC. Residues: CASSLVRDNEQFF.

V is TRBV11-2 and J is TRBJ2-6; D gene unclear. The CDR3 spans 15 residues. The ends were cut back, 1 base at V and 2 bases at J, with 6 bases in the middle. Germline CDR1 SGHAT, CDR2 FQNNGV. CDR3 in DNA: TGTGCCAGCAGCTTAGGGTACACTGGGGCCAACGTCCTGACTTTC. Protein: CASSLGYTGANVLTF.

This clone was detected once. The rearrangement uses TRBV7-8 and TRBJ1-6; 8 bases map to TRBD1. The CDR3 sequence is 19 residues long. V was pared by 1 base and J by 1 base, with 9 bases of the junction left unmatched. CDR1 and CDR2 from the germline V gene are SGHVS and FQNEAQ. The CDR3 DNA reads as TGTGCCAGCAGCTTAGTACCCCTCCGGACAGGGTCCTATAATTCACCCCTCCACTTT. Residues: CASSLVPLRTGSYNSPLHF.

The chain is built from TRBV7-8 and TRBJ1-1; D unclear. Per germline, CDR1 SGHVS and CDR2 FQNEAQ. V dropped 1 base and J dropped 0 bases, with 6 bases sitting between them. CDR3 length equals 14 residues. The CDR3 nucleotides are TGTGCCAGCAGCTTAGGGTCAGTGAACACTGAAGCTTTCTTT. Amino acid sequence: CASSLGSVNTEAFF.

The rearrangement joins TRBV7-2 to TRBJ2-2; 7 bases align to TRBD1. With 4 bases clipped from V and 8 bases from J, the junction kept 4 bases outside the gene matches. This CDR3 spans 13 amino acids. Per the germline V gene, CDR1 is SGHTA and CDR2 is FQGNSA. The CDR3 region has the DNA TGTGCCAGCAGCTATGACAGGGCTGGGGAGCTGTTTTTT. It is translated as CASSYDRAGELFF.

The V gene is TRBV5-1, the J gene TRBJ2-1, with 11 bases fitting TRBD2. V shed 1 base and J 0 bases; nucleotides not matched to a gene: 6. The CDR3 is 18 amino acids. Germline V gene lookup returns CDR1 SGHRS and CDR2 YFSETQ. Here the CDR3 reads CASSLLTSGGLSYNEQFF. The DNA of the CDR3 is TGCGCCAGCAGCTTGCTCACTAGCGGGGGCCTCTCCTACAATGAGCAGTTCTTC.

J is TRBJ1-1 and V is TRBV14; maybe TRBD1 (5 bases). The CDR3 consists of 13 residues. CDR1 and CDR2 from the germline V gene are SGHDN and FVKESK. Trimming took off 4 bases at V and 11 bases at J, with 17 bases between the two ends. CDR3 amino acids: CASSPSGSSRAFF. CDR3 coding DNA: TGTGCCAGCAGCCCGTCAGGGTCTTCCCGGGCTTTCTTT.

This sequence joins TRBV14 and TRBJ2-3, with 12 positions matching TRBD2. J gave up 5 bases and V 1 base, and 7 bases lay outside the gene matches. Germline values: CDR1 SGHDN, CDR2 FVKESK. The CDR3 has 17 residues. The CDR3 reads CASSQGLAGGPRDTQYF. The DNA for the CDR3 is TGTGCCAGCAGCCAAGGTCTAGCGGGGGGGCCGAGAGATACGCAGTATTTT. The full variable domain, rest sourced from reference TRBV14 and TRBJ2-3, is EAGVTQFPSHSVIEKGQTVTLRCDPISGHDNLYWYRRVMGKEIKFLLHFVKESKQDESGMPNNRFLAERTGGTYSTLKVQPAELEDSGVYFCASSQGLAGGPRDTQYFGPGTRLTVL.

The rearrangement joins TRBV6-1 to TRBJ1-2, with a tentative D call TRBD1 (6 bases). Germline CDR1 reads MNHNS; CDR2 reads SASEGT. CDR3 length: 18 residues. V lost 4 bases and J 7 bases, leaving 28 bases between the germline ends. The DNA for the CDR3 is TGTGCCAGCAGTGTCGCCACTCAAACCGGGACAATCTTGGGTGGCTACACCTTC. Translated, it gives CASSVATQTGTILGGYTF.

This clone was detected many times. The genes are TRBV15 and TRBJ1-2; perhaps TRBD1 as D (5 bases). Germline V CDR1 and CDR2: LNHNV, YYDKDF (reference sequence). The germline V and J ends were trimmed by 4 bases and 8 bases, with 14 bases remaining between them. This CDR3 contains 13 residues. CDR3 coding DNA: TGTGCCACCAGCATTGGGAGGGGCGAGGGCTACACCTTC. It yields the protein CATSIGRGEGYTF.

This clone was seen a few times. The chain joins TRBV21-1 to TRBJ2-4; the table's D gene call, TRBD2, was not cross checked with the DNA. TRBV21-1 is reported as a pseudogene. There are 15 residues in the CDR3. The CDR3 nucleotides read TGTGCCAGCAAACCTGGGGCGGGGTCCAAAAACATTCAGTACTTC. It specifies CASKPGAGSKNIQYF.

V gene TRBV27 combines with J gene TRBJ2-4, with D perhaps TRBD2 (7 bases). The V and J ends lost 5 bases and 12 bases respectively, with 23 bases between them. CDR3 length: 15 amino acids. CDR1 is MNHEY and CDR2 is SMNVEV in the germline V gene (reference sequence). The CDR3 DNA sequence: TGTGCCAGCAGTCTAGGGGGAGGGATTGCAGGCAATCAGTACTTC. Protein sequence: CASSLGGGIAGNQYF.

V gene TRBV6-1 combines with J gene TRBJ1-4; 8 bases map to TRBD1. Germline CDR1 reads MNHNS; CDR2 reads SASEGT. V trimming: 7 bases; J trimming: 8 bases; junction bases outside the gene matches: 9. The CDR3 is 14 amino acids. In nucleotides, the CDR3 is TGTGCCAGCAACTCGGGACAGGTTGGGGAAAAACTGTTTTTT. Translation: CASNSGQVGEKLFF.

This clone showed up just a few times. V is TRBV4-1 and J is TRBJ1-2; 7 bases match TRBD1. Germline V gene lookup returns CDR1 MGHRA and CDR2 YSYEKL. The CDR3 totals 14 residues. The junction had 8 bases not matched to a gene; V was cut back by 4 bases and J by 6 bases. The CDR3 is CASSLAGQGDGYTF. The CDR3 coding sequence is TGCGCCAGCAGCCTTGCGGGGCAGGGGGATGGCTACACCTTC.

The chain has TRBV15 and TRBJ1-1, with TRBD1 identical over 9 bases. J gave up 5 bases and V 0 bases, and 4 bases lay outside the gene matches. CDR3 length equals 15 residues. The V gene's germline CDR1 is LNHNV and CDR2 YYDKDF (reference sequence). Written as DNA, the CDR3 is TGTGCCACCAGCAGAGAGGGACAGGGTGAAACTGAAGCTTTCTTT. This codes for CATSREGQGETEAFF.

The chain carries TRBV21-1 and TRBJ2-2; the table gives TRBD2 as D, unverified against the DNA. TRBV21-1 is noted as a pseudogene. The CDR3 is 15 amino acids. DNA for the CDR3: TGTGCCAGCAGCAAAGGAAGAGGTAACACCGGGGAGCTGTTTTTT. Residues: CASSKGRGNTGELFF.

A few counts support this clone. The chain uses TRBV9 and TRBJ2-2; maybe TRBD2 (6 bases). Germline assignment: CDR1 SGDLS and CDR2 YYNGEE. The CDR3 spans 15 residues. V lost 0 bases, J lost 4 bases, and 10 bases lay in between. The CDR3 sequence: CASSVAGGLTGELFF. Here the CDR3 DNA reads TGTGCCAGCAGCGTAGCCGGGGGACTCACCGGGGAGCTGTTTTTT.

V is TRBV7-3 and J is TRBJ2-3; 9 bases map to TRBD2. V gave up 1 base and J gave up 4 bases; unmatched junction bases: 3. The germline V gene has CDR1 SGHTA and CDR2 FQGTGA. The CDR3 spans 15 residues. CDR3: CASSLSGGVPDTQYF. DNA for the CDR3: TGTGCCAGCAGCTTAAGCGGGGGGGTCCCAGATACGCAGTATTTT. The full variable domain, with the rest looked up from reference TRBV7-3 and TRBJ2-3, is GAGVSQTPSNKVTEKGKYVELRCDPISGHTALYWYRQSLGQGPEFLIYFQGTGAADDSGLPNDRFFAVRPEGSVSTLKIQRTERGDSAVYLCASSLSGGVPDTQYFGPGTRLTVL.

This chain links TRBV9 with TRBJ2-5, with 12 bases that match TRBD2. CDR3 size: 16 residues. V dropped 0 bases and J dropped 4; count of bases not matched to a gene: 4. CDR1 is SGDLS, CDR2 YYNGEE, per germline. The CDR3 is CASSVASGGAGETQYF. CDR3 sequence (DNA): TGTGCCAGCAGCGTAGCTAGCGGGGGGGCAGGAGAGACCCAGTACTTC.

This chain uses TRBV2 with TRBJ2-1, with 9 bases matching TRBD2. Germline loops: CDR1 SNHLY, CDR2 FYNNEI. This CDR3 has 15 residues. V shed 6 bases and J 4 bases; nucleotides not matched to a gene: 7. For the CDR3, the DNA is TGTGCCAGCAGGCCTACTAGCGGGTCGTACAATGAGCAGTTCTTC. Its protein is CASRPTSGSYNEQFF.